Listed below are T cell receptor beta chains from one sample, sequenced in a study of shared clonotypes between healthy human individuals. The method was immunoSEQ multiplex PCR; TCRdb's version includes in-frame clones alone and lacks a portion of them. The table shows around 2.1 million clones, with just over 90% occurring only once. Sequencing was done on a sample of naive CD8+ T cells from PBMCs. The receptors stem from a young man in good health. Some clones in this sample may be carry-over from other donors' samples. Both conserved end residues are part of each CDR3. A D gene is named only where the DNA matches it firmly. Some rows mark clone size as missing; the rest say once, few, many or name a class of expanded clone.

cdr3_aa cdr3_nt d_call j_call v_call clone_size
CASSPWSGGYNSYEQYF TGTGCCAGCAGTCCGTGGTCCGGGGGGTACAACTCCTACGAGCAGTACTTC TRBD2 TRBJ2-7 TRBV7-9 -
CASSQAGATYEQYF TGTGCCAGCAGCCAAGCGGGAGCCACCTACGAGCAGTACTTC - TRBJ2-7 TRBV4-2 -
CASSEGPGELLDTQYF TGTGCCAGCAGTGAGGGGCCAGGGGAATTATTAGATACGCAGTATTTT - TRBJ2-3 TRBV2 -
CASRSGREGPGTQYF TGTGCCAGCAGGAGTGGGCGGGAGGGCCCCGGGACCCAGTACTTC TRBD2 TRBJ2-5 TRBV6-1 -
CSVQGGRGYNEQFF TGCAGCGTTCAGGGGGGGAGAGGGTACAATGAGCAGTTCTTC - TRBJ2-1 TRBV29-1 -
CAWSPKVLAEAFF TGTGCCTGGAGTCCAAAGGTCCTCGCTGAAGCTTTCTTT - TRBJ1-1 TRBV30 -
CAIRQVPYNEQFF TGTGCCATTCGACAGGTTCCCTACAATGAGCAGTTCTTC - TRBJ2-1 TRBV28 -
CASSLTGGFDQPQHF TGTGCCAGCAGCTTAACAGGGGGTTTCGATCAGCCCCAGCATTTT TRBD1 TRBJ1-5 TRBV7-9 -
CASSAPLAGSSYEQYF TGCGCCAGCAGTGCGCCACTAGCGGGAAGCTCCTACGAGCAGTACTTC TRBD2 TRBJ2-7 TRBV10-2 -
CASSLRGASSYNEQFF TGCGCCAGCAGCCTTAGGGGGGCTAGCTCCTACAATGAGCAGTTCTTC - TRBJ2-1 TRBV5-1 -
CAISEKWYRGGVGKEETQYF TGTGCCATCAGTGAGAAATGGTACAGGGGAGGAGTGGGTAAGGAAGAGACCCAGTACTTC - TRBJ2-5 TRBV10-3 -
CASSAVGDQPQHF TGTGCCAGCAGCGCCGTGGGGGATCAGCCCCAGCATTTT - TRBJ1-5 TRBV7-9 -
CASSLNSGRAGTGELFF TGTGCCAGCAGTTTAAATAGCGGGAGGGCAGGCACCGGGGAGCTGTTTTTT TRBD2 TRBJ2-2 TRBV27 -
CASSLGFGRGPGNTIYF TGTGCCAGCAGCTTGGGTTTCGGCAGGGGACCTGGAAACACCATATATTTT - TRBJ1-3 TRBV7-9 -
CASRVGGFEQFF TGTGCCAGCAGGGTCGGGGGGTTTGAGCAGTTCTTC TRBD2 TRBJ2-1 TRBV11-2 -
CASSRRQGLDTEAFF TGTGCCAGCAGCCGTCGACAGGGTCTGGACACTGAAGCTTTCTTT TRBD1 TRBJ1-1 TRBV5-4 few
CASSLTGPRSNQPQHF TGTGCCAGTAGTCTAACAGGGCCTCGTAGCAATCAGCCCCAGCATTTT - TRBJ1-5 TRBV19 -
CASRAGHYEQYF TGTGCCAGCAGGGCGGGGCACTACGAGCAGTACTTC - TRBJ2-7 TRBV6-5 once
CASSWIDTYTGELFF TGCGCCAGCAGCTGGATTGACACCTACACCGGGGAGCTGTTTTTT - TRBJ2-2 TRBV5-1 -
CASSQTTTGKNTEAFF TGCGCCAGCAGCCAAACGACAACAGGGAAGAACACTGAAGCTTTCTTT - TRBJ1-1 TRBV4-3 -
CASSPDAGTDTQYF TGCGCCAGCAGCCCGGACGCCGGCACAGATACGCAGTATTTT - TRBJ2-3 TRBV5-1 -
CASSLPERDTQYF TGTGCCAGCAGTTTGCCAGAAAGAGATACGCAGTATTTT - TRBJ2-3 TRBV28 -
CSVVAGGEADTQYF TGCAGCGTGGTAGCGGGGGGAGAGGCAGATACGCAGTATTTT TRBD2 TRBJ2-3 TRBV29-1 -
CASSLKIQETQYF TGTGCCAGCAGCTTAAAAATCCAAGAGACCCAGTACTTC - TRBJ2-5 TRBV7-6 -
CASSGQPGGNIQYF TGTGCCAGTAGTGGGCAGCCCGGGGGAAACATTCAGTACTTC - TRBJ2-4 TRBV19 -
CASSQSPGLAGGPGDTQYF TGCGCCAGCAGCCAATCGCCGGGACTAGCGGGAGGGCCAGGAGATACGCAGTATTTT TRBD2 TRBJ2-3 TRBV4-1 -
CASSWAGDSNYGYTF TGTGCCAGCAGTTGGGCAGGAGACTCTAACTATGGCTACACCTTC - TRBJ1-2 TRBV28 few
CASSRVGDTGELFF TGTGCCAGCAGCCGAGTAGGGGACACCGGGGAGCTGTTTTTT - TRBJ2-2 TRBV4-2 -
CASRYPPLNYGYTF TGTGCCAGCAGATATCCCCCACTTAACTATGGCTACACCTTC - TRBJ1-2 TRBV28 -
CASTDRTGGDEQYF TGTGCCAGCACGGACAGGACAGGGGGGGACGAGCAGTACTTC TRBD1 TRBJ2-7 TRBV27 -
CASSPRSGTNTIYF TGTGCCAGCAGCCCACGTTCAGGGACAAACACCATATATTTT - TRBJ1-3 TRBV9 -
CASSQGTRYNEQFF TGTGCCAGCAGTCAAGGGACTAGATACAATGAGCAGTTCTTC TRBD2 TRBJ2-1 TRBV28 once
CASSLKGAGQPQHF TGTGCCAGCAGCTTGAAAGGGGCGGGTCAGCCCCAGCATTTT - TRBJ1-5 TRBV13 -
CASSFGAATGGRDEQFF TGCGCCAGCAGCTTCGGGGCTGCGACAGGGGGGAGGGATGAGCAGTTCTTC TRBD1 TRBJ2-1 TRBV5-1 -
CASSTGSNREAFF TGTGCCAGCAGCACAGGGAGTAATCGAGAAGCTTTCTTT - TRBJ1-1 TRBV5-4 once
CASREGSQETQYF TGTGCCAGCAGGGAGGGTAGCCAAGAGACCCAGTACTTC - TRBJ2-5 TRBV2 -
CASSSHHRDRDHEQYF TGTGCCAGCAGCTCACACCACCGGGACAGGGACCACGAGCAGTACTTC TRBD1 TRBJ2-7 TRBV11-2 -
CASSIGSGFSSYEQYF TGTGCCAGTAGTATAGGGTCGGGATTTAGCTCCTACGAGCAGTACTTC - TRBJ2-7 TRBV19 -
CAWSVGAGTEAFF TGTGCCTGGAGTGTCGGGGCCGGCACTGAAGCTTTCTTT - TRBJ1-1 TRBV30 few
CASSFIRTTGSGNTIYF TGTGCCAGCAGCTTCATTCGAACGACAGGCTCTGGAAACACCATATATTTT - TRBJ1-3 TRBV7-2 -
CASSPLPQGYEQYF TGCGCCAGCAGCCCACTCCCTCAAGGCTACGAGCAGTACTTC - TRBJ2-7 TRBV4-1 -
CASSSTGVNQPQHF TGTGCCAGCAGCTCGACAGGGGTCAATCAGCCCCAGCATTTT TRBD1 TRBJ1-5 TRBV7-9 once
CASSLTRGPSTEAFF TGTGCCAGCAGCTTAACGCGGGGGCCCAGTACTGAAGCTTTCTTT - TRBJ1-1 TRBV7-3 once
CASSSGTGSQPQHF TGTGCCAGCAGCTCCGGGACAGGGAGTCAGCCCCAGCATTTT TRBD1 TRBJ1-5 TRBV7-9 -
CASSHDSYEQYF TGTGCCAGCAGCCACGACTCCTACGAGCAGTACTTC - TRBJ2-7 TRBV5-4 -
CASSLVASGGNEQFF TGCGCCAGCAGCTTGGTCGCTTCAGGGGGCAATGAGCAGTTCTTC TRBD1 TRBJ2-1 TRBV5-1 -